The 24 T cell receptor beta chains listed next were all sequenced from one sample in a study of T cell changes during pregnancy in multiple sclerosis. The table came from immunoSEQ multiplex PCR; TCRdb's copy has only in-frame clones and leaves some out. The profile shows under 55,000 clones, approximately 90% of them singletons. The starting material was peripheral blood, obtained in the first trimester of pregnancy. Every receptor here comes from a female donor with multiple sclerosis, enrolled in a pregnancy study.

The chain is built from TRBV2 and TRBJ2-5; D gene uncertain. The V end lost 3 bases, the J end lost 2 bases, and 10 bases lay between the germline ends. The CDR3 sequence is 14 residues long. Germline values: CDR1 SNHLY, CDR2 FYNNEI. The CDR3 protein is CASSEVLSQETQYF. The CDR3 region has the DNA TGTGCCAGCAGTGAGGTCCTATCTCAAGAGACCCAGTACTTC.

This clone has a single count. The chain couples TRBV30 to TRBJ2-3; D might be TRBD2 (5 bases). V was pared by 0 bases and J by 11 bases, with 12 bases between. Germline-derived CDR1 and CDR2 are GTSNPN and SVGIG (reference sequence). This CDR3 comprises 12 residues. The CDR3 DNA is TGTGCCTGGAGTGTACGGGGTCATCAGCAGTATTTT. Protein: CAWSVRGHQQYF.

V is TRBV5-1 and J is TRBJ1-6, with D maybe TRBD1 (5 bases). V dropped 0 bases and J dropped 8 bases, with 18 bases sitting between them. The CDR3 consists of 17 residues. Looked up from germline, CDR1 is SGHRS and CDR2 is YFSETQ. CDR3 nucleotide sequence: TGCGCCAGCAGCTTGGGGGGACTAAACAACCCTTATTCACCCCTCCACTTT. Its protein is CASSLGGLNNPYSPLHF.

The chain uses TRBV4-3 and TRBJ1-2; D gene unclear. Germline assignment: CDR1 LGHNA and CDR2 YSLEER. The CDR3 extends over 13 amino acids. Trimming left V 0 bases short and J 6 bases short, with 8 bases between. The CDR3 DNA is TGCGCCAGCAGCCAAGATGGTCCAGATGGCTACACCTTC. This gives the protein CASSQDGPDGYTF.

This clone was picked up a small number of times. The CDR3 DNA reads as TGTGCCAGCAGCCGAGGTTCGTACCTCTACGAGCAGTACTTC. The encoded protein is CASSRGSYLYEQYF. The chain combines TRBV7-9 with TRBJ2-7; D gene ambiguous. The germline V gene encodes CDR1 SEHNR and CDR2 FQNEAQ (reference sequence). V dropped 5 bases and J dropped 3 bases, with 14 bases sitting between them. This CDR3 spans 14 amino acids.

This chain joins TRBV6-1 and TRBJ2-7, with 8 nucleotides matching TRBD2. This CDR3 contains 14 residues. Germline trimming cut 4 bases from V and 4 bases from J; bases unmatched to any gene: 6. Germline V CDR1 and CDR2: MNHNS, SASEGT. The CDR3: CASSALGGGYEQYF. The CDR3 DNA reads as TGTGCCAGCAGTGCGCTCGGGGGGGGGTACGAGCAGTACTTC.

V usage is TRBV15 and J usage is TRBJ2-3; tentative D call: TRBD2 (5 bases). The CDR3 is 15 amino acids. Trimming cost V 6 bases and J 0 bases, with 13 bases left between them. The germline V gene has CDR1 LNHNV and CDR2 YYDKDF (reference sequence). The CDR3 DNA follows: TGTGCCACCAGACGAGACTACCTGAGCACAGATACGCAGTATTTT. As protein: CATRRDYLSTDTQYF.

J is TRBJ2-1 and V is TRBV19; TRBD2 agrees at 10 bases. Germline CDR1 LNHDA, CDR2 SQIVND (reference sequence). This CDR3 is 16 amino acids long. With 4 bases clipped from V and 8 bases from J, the junction kept 11 bases outside the gene matches. CDR3 protein: CASSTLIAGGGDEQFF. The DNA for the CDR3 is TGTGCCAGTAGTACCCTTATAGCGGGGGGTGGGGATGAGCAGTTCTTC.

The chain combines TRBV18 with TRBJ2-5, with no clear D. Trimming removed 3 bases from V and 0 bases from J, with 2 bases in between. CDR3 length: 12 amino acids. The germline CDR1 and CDR2 sequences are KGHSH and LQKENI. The CDR3 is CASSPYQETQYF. CDR3 DNA: TGTGCCAGCTCACCCTACCAAGAGACCCAGTACTTC.

V gene TRBV5-1 combines with J gene TRBJ1-1, with D unclear. The germline V gene has CDR1 SGHRS and CDR2 YFSETQ. CDR3 length: 15 residues. Trimming took off 4 bases at V and 2 bases at J, with 15 bases between the two ends. The CDR3 nucleotides are TGCGCCAGCAGCCTCCTCCCGACGGGAAACACTGAAGCTTTCTTT. Translated, it gives CASSLLPTGNTEAFF.

The chain carries TRBV5-6 and TRBJ2-1; TRBD1 aligns across 7 bases. In germline, CDR1 is SGHDT, CDR2 YYEEEE. The V segment lost 5 bases and the J segment 6 bases; nucleotides outside the gene matches: 8. The CDR3 is 14 residues long. DNA of the CDR3: TGTGCCAGCAGGCCCCGTAGGGGGCTCAATGAGCAGTTCTTC. It encodes CASRPRRGLNEQFF.

This sequence joins TRBV10-3 and TRBJ1-4; 11 nucleotides agree with TRBD1. Germline CDR1 ENHRY, CDR2 SYGVKD. The V gene end was trimmed by 6 bases and the J gene end by 0 bases; junction bases not matched to a gene: 3. This CDR3 spans 16 amino acids. The DNA for the CDR3 is TGTGCCATCAGCCGGGGACAGGGGGCAACTAATGAAAAACTGTTTTTT. This codes for CAISRGQGATNEKLFF.

The table lists this clone with a count of one. This rearrangement joins TRBV30 to TRBJ1-5; the D is unclear. The CDR3 loop spans 16 amino acids. Germline CDR1 and CDR2: GTSNPN and SVGIG (reference sequence). Trimming took off 2 bases at V and 2 bases at J, with 16 bases between the two ends. This CDR3 is CAWSPLQGRGNQPQHF. In DNA form, the CDR3 reads TGTGCCTGGAGTCCCCTCCAAGGGCGGGGCAATCAGCCCCAGCATTTT.

The chain has TRBV9 and TRBJ2-7; no definite D call. The CDR3 contains 14 residues. CDR1 and CDR2 (germline): SGDLS, YYNGEE. V was shortened by 0 bases and J by 2 bases, with 9 bases between the two germline ends. CDR3 sequence reads: CASSVGVPTYEQYF. CDR3 nucleotide sequence: TGTGCCAGCAGCGTAGGTGTCCCAACCTACGAGCAGTACTTC.

This rearrangement joins TRBV7-2 to TRBJ1-1; D not resolved. The germline V gene has CDR1 SGHTA and CDR2 FQGNSA. This CDR3 has 11 amino acids. V lost 1 base, J lost 8 bases, and 5 bases lay in between. The CDR3 DNA sequence: TGTGCCAGCAGCTTAGGCGGGGAAGCTTTCTTT. This sequence encodes CASSLGGEAFF.

The CDR3: CASSWTGSHEQYF. CDR3 in DNA: TGTGCCAGCAGCTGGACAGGGTCCCACGAGCAGTACTTC. V usage is TRBV5-4 and J usage is TRBJ2-7; 8 positions agree with TRBD1. Trimming at V came to 3 bases and at J to 5 bases, leaving 4 bases not matched to a gene. Germline assignment: CDR1 SGHNT and CDR2 YYREEE (reference sequence). The CDR3 covers 13 residues.

In this sample, this clone turned up a few times. This chain joins TRBV2 and TRBJ1-2; 9 positions agree with TRBD1. Germline V CDR1 and CDR2: SNHLY, FYNNEI. This CDR3 has 13 amino acids. V lost 4 bases to trimming and J lost 11 bases; unmatched junction nucleotides: 8. This CDR3 reads CASSAGTGFRYTF. CDR3 coding DNA: TGTGCCAGCAGTGCGGGGACAGGGTTTCGTTACACCTTC.

V and J are TRBV5-1 and TRBJ2-5; no firm D call. The CDR3 extends over 14 amino acids. V was pared by 0 bases and J by 4 bases, with 10 bases between. Germline V gene sequence: CDR1 SGHRS, CDR2 YFSETQ. Written as DNA, the CDR3 is TGCGCCAGCAGCTTGGCCCAGACGGGAGAGACCCAGTACTTC. Translating gives CASSLAQTGETQYF. Full variable domain (remainder filled in from reference TRBV5-1 and TRBJ2-5): KAGVTQTPRYLIKTRGQQVTLSCSPISGHRSVSWYQQTPGQGLQFLFEYFSETQRNKGNFPGRFSGRQFSNSRSEMNVSTLELGDSALYLCASSLAQTGETQYFGPGTRLLVL.

This rearrangement joins TRBV7-9 to TRBJ1-1, with a weak D call TRBD1 (5 bases). The CDR3 runs to 13 residues. Trimming cost V 11 bases and J 4 bases, with 17 bases left between them. Germline V gives CDR1 SEHNR, CDR2 FQNEAQ (reference sequence). The DNA for the CDR3 is TGTGCCTCCAGGGATATTGGAATCACTGAAGCTTTCTTT. It is translated as CASRDIGITEAFF.

This chain joins TRBV5-6 and TRBJ2-3; D uncertain. Looked up from germline, CDR1 is SGHDT and CDR2 is YYEEEE. This CDR3 is built from 14 residues. Trimming stripped 2 bases from V and 3 bases from J, with 10 bases between. In DNA form, the CDR3 reads TGTGCCAGCAGCTTTGCCCAGAAGACAGATACGCAGTATTTT. It yields the protein CASSFAQKTDTQYF.

The chain recombines TRBV19 with TRBJ2-6; 7 bases map to TRBD1. Germline assignment: CDR1 LNHDA and CDR2 SQIVND (reference sequence). The CDR3 has 15 residues. V shed 4 bases, J shed 2 bases, and the junction held 2 bases outside the gene matches. CDR3 loop: CASSNQGAGANVLTF. The DNA for the CDR3 is TGTGCCAGTAGTAATCAGGGGGCTGGGGCCAACGTCCTGACTTTC.

V is TRBV19 and J is TRBJ2-3; 7 bases align to TRBD1. V dropped 3 bases and J dropped 2; count of bases not matched to a gene: 5. The CDR3 runs to 15 residues. From germline, CDR1 is LNHDA and CDR2 SQIVND (reference sequence). This CDR3 is CASSIGEGATDTQYF. DNA of the CDR3: TGTGCCAGTAGTATTGGAGAGGGGGCCACAGATACGCAGTATTTT.

The rearrangement uses TRBV9 and TRBJ1-1, with 7 nucleotides matching TRBD1. The CDR3 covers 16 residues. With 4 bases clipped from V and 0 bases from J, the junction kept 9 bases outside the gene matches. Germline-derived CDR1 and CDR2 are SGDLS and YYNGEE. CDR3 in amino acids: CASSTPGTDMNTEAFF. In DNA form, the CDR3 reads TGTGCCAGCAGCACCCCCGGGACAGACATGAACACTGAAGCTTTCTTT.

In its sample, this clone was seen once. The rearrangement links TRBV27 to TRBJ2-2, with a tentative D call TRBD2 (5 bases). The CDR3 has 14 residues. V was clipped by 3 bases and J by 4 bases, with 9 bases between them. CDR1 and CDR2 from the germline V gene are MNHEY and SMNVEV (reference sequence). The CDR3 DNA is TGTGCCAGCAGTTTCTTCGGAGGCACCGGGGAGCTGTTTTTT. Translating it yields CASSFFGGTGELFF.